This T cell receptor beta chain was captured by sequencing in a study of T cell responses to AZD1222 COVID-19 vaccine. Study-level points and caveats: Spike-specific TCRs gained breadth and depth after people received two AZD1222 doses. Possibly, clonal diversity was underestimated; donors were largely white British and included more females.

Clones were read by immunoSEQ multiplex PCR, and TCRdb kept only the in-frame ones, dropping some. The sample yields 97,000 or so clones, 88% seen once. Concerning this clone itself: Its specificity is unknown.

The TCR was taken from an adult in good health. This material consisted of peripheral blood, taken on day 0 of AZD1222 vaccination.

The CDR3 loop reads CASSPYEYPTEAFF. The CDR3 nucleotides are TGTGCCAGCTCACCTTACGAGTACCCCACTGAAGCTTTCTTT. The rearrangement joins TRBV18 to TRBJ1-1; no definite D call. Germline V gene sequence: CDR1 KGHSH, CDR2 LQKENI. V was trimmed by 3 bases and J by 4 bases, leaving 12 bases between them. This CDR3 is built from 14 residues.